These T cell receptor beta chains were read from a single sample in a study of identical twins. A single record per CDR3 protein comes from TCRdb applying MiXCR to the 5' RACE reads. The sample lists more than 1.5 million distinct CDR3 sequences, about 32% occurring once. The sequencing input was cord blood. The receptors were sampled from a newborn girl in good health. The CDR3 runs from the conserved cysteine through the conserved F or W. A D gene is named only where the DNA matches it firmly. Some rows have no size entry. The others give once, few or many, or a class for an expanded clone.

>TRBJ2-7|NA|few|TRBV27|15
CASSPYPLPTDEQYF
TGTGCCAGCAGTCCTTATCCCCTTCCGACAGACGAGCAGTACTTC
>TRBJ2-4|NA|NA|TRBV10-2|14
CASSAALAKNIQYF
TGCGCCAGCAGTGCAGCCCTAGCCAAAAACATTCAGTACTTC
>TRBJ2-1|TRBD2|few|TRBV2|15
CASSRTSGRGNEQFF
TGTGCCAGCAGTCGGACTAGCGGGAGAGGAAATGAGCAGTTCTTC
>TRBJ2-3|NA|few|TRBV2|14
CASPGRESTDTQYF
TGTGCCAGCCCGGGGCGGGAAAGCACAGATACGCAGTATTTT
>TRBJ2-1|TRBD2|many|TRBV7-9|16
CASSFPSGSSYNEQFF
TGTGCCAGCAGCTTCCCTAGCGGGAGCTCCTACAATGAGCAGTTCTTC
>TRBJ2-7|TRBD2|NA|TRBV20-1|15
CSARYSGRGYNEQYF
TGCAGTGCTAGGTATAGCGGGAGAGGCTACAATGAGCAGTACTTC
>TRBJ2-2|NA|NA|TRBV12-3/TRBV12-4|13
CASRGPFTGELFF
TGTGCCAGCAGGGGACCATTTACCGGGGAGCTGTTTTTT
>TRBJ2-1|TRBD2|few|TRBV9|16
CASSVAPSGLYNEQFF
TGTGCCAGCAGCGTAGCTCCTAGCGGGTTGTACAATGAGCAGTTCTTC
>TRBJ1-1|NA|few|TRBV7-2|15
CASSLTSGTNTEAFF
TGTGCCAGCAGCTTAACGTCTGGGACCAACACTGAAGCTTTCTTT
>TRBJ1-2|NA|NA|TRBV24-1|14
CATSGGSPNYGYTF
TGTGCCACCAGTGGAGGGTCTCCTAACTATGGCTACACCTTC
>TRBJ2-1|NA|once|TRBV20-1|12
CSALVQGNEQFF
TGCAGTGCTCTTGTACAGGGCAATGAGCAGTTCTTC
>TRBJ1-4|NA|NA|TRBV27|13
CASMETDNEKLFF
TGTGCCAGCATGGAAACAGATAATGAAAAACTGTTTTTT
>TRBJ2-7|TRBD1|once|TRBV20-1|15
CSASQGAGSYYKQYF
TGCAGTGCCTCACAGGGGGCCGGGAGTTATTACAAGCAGTACTTC
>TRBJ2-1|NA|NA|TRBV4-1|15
CASSQEGVGGNEQFF
TGCGCCAGCAGCCAAGAGGGAGTTGGAGGCAATGAGCAGTTCTTC
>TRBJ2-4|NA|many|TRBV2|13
CASSRDPKNIQYF
TGTGCCAGCTCCCGGGACCCTAAAAACATTCAGTACTTC
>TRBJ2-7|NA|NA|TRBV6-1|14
CASSEAGLRYEQYF
TGTGCCAGCAGTGAAGCGGGGCTACGGTACGAGCAGTACTTC
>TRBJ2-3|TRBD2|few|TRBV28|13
CASSLWGLAGQYF
TGTGCCAGCAGTTTATGGGGACTAGCGGGGCAGTATTTT
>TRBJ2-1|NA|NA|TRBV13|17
CASSLGGGVSSYNEQFF
TGTGCCAGCAGCTTAGGGGGCGGGGTAAGCTCCTACAATGAGCAGTTCTTC
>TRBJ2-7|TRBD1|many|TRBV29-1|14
CSVDVVDRVGEQYF
TGCAGCGTTGATGTAGTGGACAGGGTAGGCGAGCAGTACTTC
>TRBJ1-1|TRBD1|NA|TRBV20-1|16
CSARDPGDRGDTEAFF
TGCAGTGCTAGAGATCCCGGAGACAGGGGGGACACTGAAGCTTTCTTT
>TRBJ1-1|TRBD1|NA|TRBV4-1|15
CASRRGTGATTEAFF
TGCGCCAGCAGGCGGGGGACAGGGGCAACCACTGAAGCTTTCTTT
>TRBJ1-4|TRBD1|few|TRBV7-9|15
CASSLVGTGKRELFF
TGTGCCAGCAGCTTAGTCGGGACAGGGAAAAGGGAACTGTTTTTT
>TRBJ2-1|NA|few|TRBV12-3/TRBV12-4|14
CASSSQTPANEQFF
TGTGCCAGCAGTTCGCAGACCCCTGCCAATGAGCAGTTCTTC
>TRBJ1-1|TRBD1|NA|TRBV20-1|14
CSASSRGRATEAFF
TGCAGTGCTTCTTCCAGGGGGAGGGCGACCGAAGCTTTCTTT
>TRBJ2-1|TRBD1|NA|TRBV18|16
CASSLLTGGSYNEQFF
TGTGCCAGCAGTCTACTGACAGGGGGCTCCTACAATGAGCAGTTCTTC
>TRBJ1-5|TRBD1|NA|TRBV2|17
CASSDQTWTGLDQPQHF
TGTGCCAGCAGTGACCAAACCTGGACAGGGTTGGATCAGCCCCAGCATTTT
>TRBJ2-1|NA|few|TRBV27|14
CASRATGSYNEQFF
TGTGCCAGCAGAGCCACGGGCTCCTACAATGAGCAGTTCTTC
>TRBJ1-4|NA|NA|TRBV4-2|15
CASSQTIRENEELFF
TGTGCCAGCAGCCAAACTATCCGGGAGAATGAAGAACTGTTTTTT
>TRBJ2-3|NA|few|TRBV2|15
CASSGDYVSTDTQYF
TGTGCCAGCAGTGGAGACTACGTAAGCACAGATACGCAGTATTTT
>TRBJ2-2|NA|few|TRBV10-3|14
CAISESANTGELFF
TGTGCCATCAGTGAGTCGGCCAACACCGGGGAGCTGTTTTTT
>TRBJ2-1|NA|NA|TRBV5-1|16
CASSLDLGLVYNEQFF
TGCGCCAGCAGCTTGGACCTCGGGCTAGTCTACAATGAGCAGTTCTTC
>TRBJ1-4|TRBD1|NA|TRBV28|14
CASSRQGANGKLFF
TGTGCCAGCAGTCGACAGGGGGCTAATGGAAAACTGTTTTTT
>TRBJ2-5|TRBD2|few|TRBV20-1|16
CSARWASGRGGETQYF
TGCAGTGCTAGATGGGCTAGCGGGAGGGGTGGTGAGACCCAGTACTTC
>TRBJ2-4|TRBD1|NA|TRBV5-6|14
CASSLYRQGFEQYF
TGTGCCAGCAGCTTGTATCGACAGGGTTTTGAGCAGTACTTC
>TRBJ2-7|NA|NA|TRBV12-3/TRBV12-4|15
CASSLARLAWYEQYF
TGTGCCAGCAGTTTAGCACGGCTAGCTTGGTACGAGCAGTACTTC
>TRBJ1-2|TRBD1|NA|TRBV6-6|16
CASSYDATGGRYGYTF
TGTGCCAGCAGTTACGATGCAACAGGGGGAAGGTATGGCTACACCTTC